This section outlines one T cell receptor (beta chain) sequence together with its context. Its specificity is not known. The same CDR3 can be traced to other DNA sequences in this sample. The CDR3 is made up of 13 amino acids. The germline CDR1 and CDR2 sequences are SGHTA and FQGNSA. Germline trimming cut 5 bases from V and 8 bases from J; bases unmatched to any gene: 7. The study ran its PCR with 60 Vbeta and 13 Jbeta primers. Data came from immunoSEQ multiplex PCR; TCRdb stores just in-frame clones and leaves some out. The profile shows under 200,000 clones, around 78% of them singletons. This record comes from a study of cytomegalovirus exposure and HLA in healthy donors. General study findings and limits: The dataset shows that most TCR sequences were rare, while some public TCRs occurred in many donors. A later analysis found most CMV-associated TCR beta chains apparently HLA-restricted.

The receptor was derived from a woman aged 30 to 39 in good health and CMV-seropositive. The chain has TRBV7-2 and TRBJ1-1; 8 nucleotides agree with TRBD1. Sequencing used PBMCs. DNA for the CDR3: TGTGCCAGCAGCCCGGGTGACAGGGGAGAAGCTTTCTTT. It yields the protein CASSPGDRGEAFF.